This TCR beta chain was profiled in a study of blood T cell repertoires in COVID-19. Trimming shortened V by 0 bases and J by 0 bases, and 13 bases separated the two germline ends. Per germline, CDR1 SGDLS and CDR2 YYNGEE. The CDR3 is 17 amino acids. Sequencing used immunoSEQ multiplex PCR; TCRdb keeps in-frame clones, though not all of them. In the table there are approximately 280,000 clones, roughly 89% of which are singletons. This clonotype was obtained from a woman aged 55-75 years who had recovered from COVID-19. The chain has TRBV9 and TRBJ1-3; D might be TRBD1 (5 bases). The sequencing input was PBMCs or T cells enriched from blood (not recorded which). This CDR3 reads CASSVVGVSRSGNTIYF. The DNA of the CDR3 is TGTGCCAGCAGCGTAGTAGGGGTCAGTCGCTCTGGAAACACCATATATTTT. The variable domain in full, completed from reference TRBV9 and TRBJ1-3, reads DSGVTQTPKHLITATGQRVTLRCSPRSGDLSVYWYQQSLDQGLQFLIQYYNGEERAKGNILERFSAQQFPDLHSELNLSSLELGDSALYFCASSVVGVSRSGNTIYFGEGSWLTVV.